These 19 T cell receptor beta chains were all obtained from the same sample, sequenced in a study of tumor-infiltrating lymphocytes in oesophageal squamous cell carcinoma. TCRdb analysed the PCR reads with MiXCR anew, one entry per CDR3 protein. The sample lists 10,000 to 15,000 distinct CDR3 sequences, roughly 46% occurring once. The sequenced material came from normal esophageal tissue next to the tumor. These receptors all stem from a male donor with esophageal squamous cell carcinoma.

Ten or more counts support this clonotype. This sequence joins TRBV7-2 and TRBJ2-7, with D perhaps TRBD2 (5 bases). Looked up from germline, CDR1 is SGHTA and CDR2 is FQGNSA. V lost 1 base and J lost 1, with 11 bases in between. The CDR3 sequence is 15 residues long. The CDR3 loop is CASSLGRERSYEQYF. The CDR3 bases are TGTGCCAGCAGCTTAGGTCGGGAACGGTCCTACGAGCAGTACTTC.

The V gene is TRBV27, the J gene TRBJ2-5; D unresolved. Judging by the DNA end, TRBJ2-7 fits better; the J call may be wrong. Germline CDR1 is MNHEY and CDR2 is SMNVEV (reference sequence). The CDR3 totals 11 residues. The CDR3 region is CASSYRYEQYF. CDR3 bases: TGTGCCAGCAGTTATCGCTACGAGCAGTACTTC.

The CDR3 DNA is TGTGCCAGCAGTTCTCCGGGACAGGGCGAGACCCAGTACTTC. Protein: CASSSPGQGETQYF. The chain recombines TRBV28 with TRBJ2-5; 9 nucleotides agree with TRBD1. The CDR3 length is 14 residues. The germline CDR1 and CDR2 sequences are MDHEN and SYDVKM. V gave up 4 bases and J gave up 5 bases; unmatched junction bases: 5.

CDR3 amino acids: CASSSTGENTEAFF. CDR3 bases: TGTGCCAGCAGCTCCACAGGTGAGAACACTGAAGCTTTCTTT. This chain links TRBV7-6 with TRBJ1-1; maybe TRBD1 (5 bases). CDR3 length equals 14 residues. The germline V gene encodes CDR1 SGHVS and CDR2 FNYEAQ. The V end was cut by 4 bases, the J end by 1 base, with 10 bases between.

The rearrangement uses TRBV7-9 and TRBJ1-6; 9 nucleotides match TRBD1. The V gene's germline CDR1 is SEHNR and CDR2 FQNEAQ (reference sequence). The CDR3 has 14 residues. The trim removed 2 bases at V and 11 bases at J, leaving 4 bases unmatched. The CDR3 region has the DNA TGTGCCAGCAGCTTAAGGACAGGGGAGACACCCCTCCACTTT. Translation: CASSLRTGETPLHF.

The rearrangement uses TRBV25-1 and TRBJ2-1; no firm D call. Judging by the DNA end, TRBJ2-7 fits better; the J call may be wrong. Germline CDR1 reads MGHDK; CDR2 reads SYGVNS. The length of the CDR3 is 13 residues. The chain's CDR3 is CASSEERWYEQYF. DNA of the CDR3: TGTGCCAGCAGTGAGGAGCGTTGGTACGAGCAGTACTTC.

The CDR3 DNA sequence: TGTGCCAGCAGCAAATTCGACAGGGTTTATCTAGGCGGGGCCAACGTCCTGACTTTC. Protein: CASSKFDRVYLGGANVLTF. The chain uses TRBV7-8 and TRBJ2-6; 7 nucleotides match TRBD1. J was trimmed by 4 bases and V by 5 bases; bases with no gene match: 17. Germline CDR1 is SGHVS and CDR2 is FQNEAQ. The CDR3 is 19 residues long.

This clonotype has a count of ten or more. The chain carries TRBV10-3 and TRBJ2-3; the match to TRBD2 covers 13 bases. The V and J ends lost 4 bases and 0 bases, in that order; junction bases with no gene match: 10. This CDR3 is 19 amino acids long. Germline V gene sequence: CDR1 ENHRY, CDR2 SYGVKD. CDR3 protein: CAISGPSLAGGPSTDTQYF. In DNA form, the CDR3 reads TGTGCCATCAGTGGGCCCTCACTAGCGGGAGGGCCGAGCACAGATACGCAGTATTTT.

The rearrangement uses TRBV6-8 and TRBJ2-6; D is undetermined. Matching the DNA end better, TRBJ2-5 makes the J call doubtful. The germline gives CDR1 MNHGY, CDR2 SAAAGT. This CDR3 is built from 12 residues. The CDR3 here is CASGWDQETQYF. Written as DNA, the CDR3 is TGTGCCAGCGGGTGGGATCAAGAGACCCAGTACTTC.

Judged by abundance, this clonotype is medium-sized. The V gene is TRBV7-2, the J gene TRBJ1-5, with TRBD1 matching 7 bases. The CDR3 sequence is 15 residues long. Germline CDR1 reads SGHTA; CDR2 reads FQGNSA. J lost 8 bases, V lost 1 base, and 8 bases had no gene match. The chain's CDR3 is CASSLGSRGREPQHF. DNA of the CDR3: TGTGCCAGCAGCTTAGGGTCGAGGGGGCGAGAGCCCCAGCATTTT.

V gene TRBV25-1 combines with J gene TRBJ2-3; 7 bases align to TRBD2. Trimming cost V 3 bases and J 3 bases; bases outside gene matches: 6. This CDR3 spans 15 amino acids. Germline V gives CDR1 MGHDK, CDR2 SYGVNS. CDR3 coding DNA: TGTGCCAGCAGTGATCCCACGGGGGGTACAGATACGCAGTATTTT. It yields the protein CASSDPTGGTDTQYF. The complete variable domain, with remaining parts taken from reference TRBV25-1 and TRBJ2-3, reads EADIYQTPRYLVIGTGKKITLECSQTMGHDKMYWYQQDPGMELHLIHYSYGVNSTEKGDLSSESTVSRIRTEHFPLTLESARPSHTSQYLCASSDPTGGTDTQYFGPGTRLTVL.

J is TRBJ2-4 and V is TRBV6-1, with TRBD1 identical over 10 bases. The J call is uncertain, as TRBJ2-1 better fits the DNA end. The CDR3 is 14 residues long. The germline gives CDR1 MNHNS, CDR2 SASEGT. CDR3 loop: CASTRDRGNNEQFF. The DNA for the CDR3 is TGTGCCAGCACCCGGGACAGGGGAAACAATGAGCAGTTCTTC.

In its sample, this clonotype was seen many times. The chain couples TRBV5-5 to TRBJ2-5; possible D gene TRBD1, 6 bases. CDR1 is SGHKS and CDR2 is YYEKEE in the germline V gene (reference sequence). The CDR3 extends over 13 amino acids. The ends were cut back, 5 bases at V and 4 bases at J, with 12 bases in the middle. The CDR3 coding sequence is TGTGCCAGCAGTCCCGGACAGCCAGAGACCCAGTACTTC. Protein sequence: CASSPGQPETQYF.

This rearrangement joins TRBV7-3 to TRBJ2-3; no reliable D call. Germline V gene sequence: CDR1 SGHTA, CDR2 FQGTGA. Trimming pared 0 bases from V and 4 bases from J, leaving 5 bases between. This CDR3 contains 13 residues. CDR3 loop: CASSLTLADTQYF. DNA for the CDR3: TGTGCCAGCAGCTTAACGTTGGCAGATACGCAGTATTTT.

This clonotype occurred a few times. The chain couples TRBV7-2 to TRBJ2-3; no reliable D call. V was shortened by 1 base and J by 3 bases, with 8 bases between the two germline ends. Looked up from germline, CDR1 is SGHTA and CDR2 is FQGNSA. The CDR3 is 14 amino acids. The CDR3 reads CASSLVTKTDTQYF. DNA of the CDR3: TGTGCCAGCAGCTTAGTAACTAAAACAGATACGCAGTATTTT.

CDR3 residues: CASSYQRSTDTQYF. Written as DNA, the CDR3 is TGTGCCAGCAGTTACCAGCGGAGCACAGATACGCAGTATTTT. This sequence joins TRBV12-3 or TRBV12-4 and TRBJ2-3; tentatively, D is TRBD2 (5 bases). Trimming removed 4 bases from V and 0 bases from J, with 8 bases in between. The CDR3 length is 14 residues.

This clonotype was counted ten times or more. J is TRBJ2-5 and V is TRBV24-1, with D unclear. The CDR3 contains 16 residues. Germline-derived CDR1 and CDR2 are KGHDR and SFDVKD. Deletions cut 2 bases from V and 2 bases from J, with 14 bases between. CDR3 loop: CATSDSQRMGQETQYF. Written as DNA, the CDR3 is TGTGCCACCAGTGATTCCCAACGGATGGGACAAGAGACCCAGTACTTC.

This sequence joins TRBV6-5 and TRBJ2-5, with D perhaps assigned TRBD1 or TRBD2 (5 bases each). Germline V CDR1 and CDR2: MNHEY, SVGAGI. The CDR3 length is 15 residues. V shed 2 bases and J shed 3 bases, with 13 bases lying between them. CDR3 in amino acids: CASSYPGDGKETQYF. CDR3 in DNA: TGTGCCAGCAGTTACCCCGGGGACGGCAAAGAGACCCAGTACTTC.

The chain links TRBV9 to TRBJ1-6, with D unclear. Deletions cut 4 bases from V and 0 bases from J, with 11 bases between. Germline lookup yields CDR1 SGDLS and CDR2 YYNGEE. This CDR3 has 16 residues. CDR3 nucleotides: TGTGCCAGCAGCCCCGCTGTGGACTCCTATAATTCACCCCTCCACTTT. This gives the protein CASSPAVDSYNSPLHF.